This entry is about one T cell receptor beta chain. Clones were sequenced by immunoSEQ multiplex PCR, and TCRdb holds only the in-frame ones, with some missing. The sample includes 150,000 or so clones, 75% to 90% of them seen just once. CDR3 length: 11 residues. The V end was cut by 5 bases, the J end by 4 bases, with 5 bases between. Germline CDR1 is MNHEY and CDR2 is SMNVEV (reference sequence). This specimen comes from a study of blood T cell repertoires in COVID-19. About the study: The study drew acute and convalescent COVID-19 samples from the United States, Italy and Spain.

It was during active infection that Seattle patients were enrolled and then longitudinally followed. The sequence came from a man between 18 and 29 years old with COVID-19, enrolled during active disease. Source material: peripheral blood. The chain links TRBV27 to TRBJ1-2, with D uncertain. The CDR3 DNA reads as TGTGCCAGCAGTCCGGGCTATGGCTACACCTTC. Translating gives CASSPGYGYTF.